This T cell receptor (beta chain) was sequenced during a study of cytomegalovirus exposure and HLA in healthy donors. Study conclusions and caveats: Accurate prediction of most subjects' HLA-A and HLA-B alleles from TCR beta sequences was reported. Per a prior analysis, the majority of TCR beta V segments were productive roughly 87% or roughly 30% of the time.

Comments on this clone: What it recognizes is unknown.

A multiplex PCR was run with 60 Vbeta primers and 13 Jbeta primers. Here immunoSEQ multiplex PCR was the method, and the copy in TCRdb shows in-frame clones only, minus some. The sample holds about 120,000 clones, approximately 80% seen once. Sample: PBMCs. The origin of this receptor is a man aged 40-50 years in good health and CMV-seropositive.

The CDR3: CASSQDSAGGRYGYTF. The CDR3 DNA sequence: TGCGCCAGCAGCCAAGATTCGGCAGGGGGCCGCTATGGCTACACCTTC. This rearrangement joins TRBV4-1 to TRBJ1-2, with 8 bases that match TRBD1. The CDR3 is 16 amino acids. V trimming: 0 bases; J trimming: 4 bases; junction bases outside the gene matches: 7. Germline CDR1 is MGHRA and CDR2 is YSYEKL.